Here is one T cell receptor (beta chain) with its context. As processed by the authors: Reference gene primer amplification gave estimated nucleated cell counts. Clones were sequenced by immunoSEQ multiplex PCR, and TCRdb holds only the in-frame ones, with some missing. V, J and clone size are those of that table, while D and trimming were read from the DNA. The sample records about 120,000 clones, around 81% being singletons. The data stem from a study of blood T cell repertoires in COVID-19. Study-wide background: The study drew acute and convalescent COVID-19 samples from the United States, Italy and Spain. T cells, B-cell-depleted T cells, or PBMCs supplied cDNA or gDNA.

The germline CDR1 and CDR2 sequences are SGDLS and YYNGEE. The CDR3 totals 14 residues. After removal of 0 bases from V and 5 bases from J, the junction contained 5 bases not matched to a gene. The sample comprised peripheral blood. The clonotype was recovered from a human donor in a cohort sampled during active COVID-19. This chain links TRBV9 with TRBJ2-7; 7 positions match TRBD2. CDR3 DNA sequence: TGTGCCAGCAGCGTAGAACTAGCGAGCGACGAGCAGTACTTC. This gives the protein CASSVELASDEQYF. The variable domain in full, completed from reference TRBV9 and TRBJ2-7, reads DSGVTQTPKHLITATGQRVTLRCSPRSGDLSVYWYQQSLDQGLQFLIQYYNGEERAKGNILERFSAQQFPDLHSELNLSSLELGDSALYFCASSVELASDEQYFGPGTRLTVT.